The clone carrying this TCR beta chain was counted a few times. The entry originates in a study of blood T cells in healthy people across ages. The donors, all healthy, were Caucasians living in Russia, aged about 6 to 95. It was with a sample-barcoded 5' primer and a J-beta primer mix that a second PCR of roughly 7 to 12 cycles was run. Researchers report that a template-switch adaptor with 12 random nucleotides tagged each cDNA molecule. TCRdb fed the 5' RACE reads into MiXCR, producing one record per CDR3 protein. The profile shows 1.5 million to 2 million distinct CDR3 sequences, roughly 49% of them singletons. CDR3 length: 15 amino acids. The germline V gene encodes CDR1 MNHEY and CDR2 SMNVEV (reference sequence). The trim removed 2 bases at V and 2 bases at J, leaving 3 bases unmatched.

This TCR was recovered from a woman between 40 and 55 years old in good health. The sequenced sample was blood. The genes are TRBV27 and TRBJ1-2, with 9 nucleotides matching TRBD1. The CDR3 sequence is CASSLRTGVNYGYTF. The CDR3 coding sequence is TGTGCCAGCAGTTTACGGACAGGGGTCAACTATGGCTACACCTTC.